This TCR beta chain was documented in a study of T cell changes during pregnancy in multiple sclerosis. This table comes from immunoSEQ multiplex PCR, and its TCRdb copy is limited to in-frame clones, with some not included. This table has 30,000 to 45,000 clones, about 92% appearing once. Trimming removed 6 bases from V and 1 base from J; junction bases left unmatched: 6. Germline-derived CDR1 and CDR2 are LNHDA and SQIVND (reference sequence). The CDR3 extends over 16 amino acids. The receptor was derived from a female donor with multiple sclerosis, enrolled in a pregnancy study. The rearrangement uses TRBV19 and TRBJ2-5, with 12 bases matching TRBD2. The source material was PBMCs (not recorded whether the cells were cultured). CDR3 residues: CASRPGTSGFQETQYF. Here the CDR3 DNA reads TGTGCCAGTAGACCAGGGACTAGCGGGTTCCAAGAGACCCAGTACTTC.